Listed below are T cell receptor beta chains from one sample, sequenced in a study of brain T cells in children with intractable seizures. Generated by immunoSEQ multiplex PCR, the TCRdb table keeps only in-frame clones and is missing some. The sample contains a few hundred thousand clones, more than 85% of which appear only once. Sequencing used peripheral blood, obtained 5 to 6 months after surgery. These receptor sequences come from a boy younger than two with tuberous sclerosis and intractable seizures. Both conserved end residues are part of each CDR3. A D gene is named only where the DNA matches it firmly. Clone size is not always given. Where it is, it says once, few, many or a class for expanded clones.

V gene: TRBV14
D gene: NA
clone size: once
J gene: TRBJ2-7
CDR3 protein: CASSKAGTYYEQYF
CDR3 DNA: TGTGCCAGCAGCAAAGCCGGGACATACTACGAGCAGTACTTC

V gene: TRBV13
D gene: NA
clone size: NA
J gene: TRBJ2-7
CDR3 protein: CASSFAGGSYEQYF
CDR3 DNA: TGTGCCAGCAGCTTCGCTGGGGGGTCCTACGAGCAGTACTTC

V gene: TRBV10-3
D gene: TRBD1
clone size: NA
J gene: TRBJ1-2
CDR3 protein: CAIFEGGSGYTF
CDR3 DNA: TGTGCCATCTTTGAAGGGGGCTCTGGCTACACCTTC

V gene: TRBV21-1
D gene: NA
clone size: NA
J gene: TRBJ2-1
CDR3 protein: CASSSLAGPLRNEQFF
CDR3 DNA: TGTGCCAGCAGTTCCCTAGCGGGGCCCCTTCGCAATGAGCAGTTCTTC

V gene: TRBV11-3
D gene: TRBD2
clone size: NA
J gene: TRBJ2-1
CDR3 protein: CASSLASGRPNEQFF
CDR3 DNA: TGTGCCAGCAGCTTAGCTAGCGGGAGGCCCAATGAGCAGTTCTTC

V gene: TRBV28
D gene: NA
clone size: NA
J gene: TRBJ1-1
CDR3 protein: CASSYPGPTEAFF
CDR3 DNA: TGTGCCAGCAGTTATCCAGGGCCCACTGAAGCTTTCTTT

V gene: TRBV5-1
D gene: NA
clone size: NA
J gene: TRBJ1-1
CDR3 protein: CASSSTGITEAFF
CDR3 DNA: TGCGCCAGCAGCTCAACAGGGATCACTGAAGCTTTCTTT

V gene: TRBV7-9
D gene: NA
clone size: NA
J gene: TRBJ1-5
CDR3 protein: CASSLARPGAIQPQHF
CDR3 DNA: TGTGCCAGCAGCTTAGCGCGGCCGGGGGCTATTCAGCCCCAGCATTTT

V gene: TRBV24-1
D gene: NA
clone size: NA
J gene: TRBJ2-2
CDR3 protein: CATSDFGGTGELFF
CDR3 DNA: TGTGCCACCAGTGATTTCGGGGGCACCGGGGAGCTGTTTTTT

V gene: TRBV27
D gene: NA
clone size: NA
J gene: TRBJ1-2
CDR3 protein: CASSLFWESGGYTF
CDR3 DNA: TGTGCCAGCAGTTTATTCTGGGAGAGCGGTGGCTACACCTTC

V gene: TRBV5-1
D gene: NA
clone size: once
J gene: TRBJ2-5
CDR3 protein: CASSFGDETQYF
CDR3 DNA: TGCGCCAGCAGCTTCGGGGATGAGACCCAGTACTTC

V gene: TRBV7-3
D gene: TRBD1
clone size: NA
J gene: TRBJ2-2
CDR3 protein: CASSPGQVKKTGELFF
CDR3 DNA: TGTGCCAGCAGCCCGGGACAGGTCAAAAAGACCGGGGAGCTGTTTTTT

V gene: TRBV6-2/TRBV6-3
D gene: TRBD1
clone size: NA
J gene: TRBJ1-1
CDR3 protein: CASSLPGGSMVTEAFF
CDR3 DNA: TGTGCCAGCAGCCTCCCAGGGGGTTCAATGGTTACTGAAGCTTTCTTT

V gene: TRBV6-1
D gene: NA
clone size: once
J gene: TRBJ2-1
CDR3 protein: CASSEGNEQFF
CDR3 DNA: TGTGCCAGCAGTGAAGGGAATGAGCAGTTCTTC

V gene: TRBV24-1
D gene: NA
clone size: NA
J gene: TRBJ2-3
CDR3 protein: CATSDFEGADTQYF
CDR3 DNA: TGTGCCACCAGTGATTTCGAGGGAGCGGATACGCAGTATTTT

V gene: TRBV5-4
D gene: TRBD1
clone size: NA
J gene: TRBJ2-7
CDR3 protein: CASSVGQRRSYEQYF
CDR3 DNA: TGTGCCAGCAGCGTGGGACAGAGACGCTCCTACGAGCAGTACTTC

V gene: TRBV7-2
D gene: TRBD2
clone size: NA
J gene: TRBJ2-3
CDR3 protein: CASSSRLAGGAFSTDTQYF
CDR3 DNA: TGTGCCAGCAGCTCCCGACTAGCGGGAGGAGCCTTTAGCACAGATACGCAGTATTTT

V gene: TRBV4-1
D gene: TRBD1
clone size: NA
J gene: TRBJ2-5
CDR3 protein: CASSLSPISTERGQGPTQYF
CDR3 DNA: TGCGCCAGCAGCCTATCTCCAATATCCACGGAGCGGGGACAGGGACCGACCCAGTACTTC

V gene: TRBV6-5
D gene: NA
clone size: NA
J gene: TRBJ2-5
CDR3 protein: CASRRAAQETQYF
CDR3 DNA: TGTGCCAGCAGGCGAGCGGCTCAAGAGACCCAGTACTTC